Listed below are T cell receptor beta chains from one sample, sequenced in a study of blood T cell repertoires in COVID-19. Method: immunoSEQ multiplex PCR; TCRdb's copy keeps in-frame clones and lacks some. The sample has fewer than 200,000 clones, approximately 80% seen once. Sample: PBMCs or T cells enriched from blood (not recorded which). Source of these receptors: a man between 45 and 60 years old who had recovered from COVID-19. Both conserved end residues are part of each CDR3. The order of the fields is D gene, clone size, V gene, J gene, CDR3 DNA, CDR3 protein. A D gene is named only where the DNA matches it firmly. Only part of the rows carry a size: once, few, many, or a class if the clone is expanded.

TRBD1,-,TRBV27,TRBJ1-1,TGTGCCAGCAGCACGGACAGGGATAACACTGAAGCTTTCTTT,CASSTDRDNTEAFF
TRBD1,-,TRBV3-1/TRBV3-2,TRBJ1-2,TGTGCCAGCAGCCAACGAAAACAGGGGGCGAGGAAATTTAACTATGGCTACACCTTC,CASSQRKQGARKFNYGYTF
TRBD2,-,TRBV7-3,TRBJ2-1,TGTGCCAGCAGCACCTCAGCGGGGGAGTACAATGAGCAGTTCTTC,CASSTSAGEYNEQFF
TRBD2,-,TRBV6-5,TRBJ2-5,TGTGCCAGCAGTTACGAGGGGAGCGGGATCCAAGAGACCCAGTACTTC,CASSYEGSGIQETQYF
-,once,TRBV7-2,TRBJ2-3,TGTGCCAGCAGCCTAGGGGGGGGGCCCACAGATACGCAGTATTTT,CASSLGGGPTDTQYF
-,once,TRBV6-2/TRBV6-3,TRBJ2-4,TGTGCCAGCAGCCACAGGAACATTCAGTACTTC,CASSHRNIQYF
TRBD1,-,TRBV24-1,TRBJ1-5,TGTGCCCCGTGGACAGGCTTCTATAGCAATCAGCCCCAGCATTTT,CAPWTGFYSNQPQHF
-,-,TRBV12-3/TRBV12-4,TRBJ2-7,TGTGCCAGCAGTTTACAGGGAGGCGACGAGCAGTACTTC,CASSLQGGDEQYF
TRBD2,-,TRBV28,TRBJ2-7,TGTGCCAGCACCACCGGGACTACCTTGTACGAGCAGTACTTC,CASTTGTTLYEQYF
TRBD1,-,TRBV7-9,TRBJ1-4,TGTGCCAGCAGCTTAGCACCGGGACAGCCTGAAAAACTGTTTTTT,CASSLAPGQPEKLFF
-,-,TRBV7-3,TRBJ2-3,TGTGCCAGCAGCTTAACGGCGGACTCCCGACGGGGAGTGGATACGCAGTATTTT,CASSLTADSRRGVDTQYF
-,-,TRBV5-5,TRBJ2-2,TGTGCCAGCCAGATGACCAGGGGGGACACCGGGGAGCTGTTTTTT,CASQMTRGDTGELFF
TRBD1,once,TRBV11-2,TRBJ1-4,TGTGCCAGCAGCTTATCGTACAGGGGAAATGAAAAACTGTTTTTT,CASSLSYRGNEKLFF
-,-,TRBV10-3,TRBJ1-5,TGTGCCAGCTCTCAGGGGCTTAGCAATCAGCCCCAGCATTTT,CASSQGLSNQPQHF
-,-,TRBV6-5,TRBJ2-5,TGTGCCAGTGACTCCCAAGAGACCCAGTACTTC,CASDSQETQYF
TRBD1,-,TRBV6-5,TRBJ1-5,TGTGCCAGCACTACCGGGACAGGTCAGCCCCAGCATTTT,CASTTGTGQPQHF
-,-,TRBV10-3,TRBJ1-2,TGTGCCATCAGTGAAGCCGGCTATGGCTACACCTTC,CAISEAGYGYTF
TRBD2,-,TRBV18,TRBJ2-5,TGTGCCAGCCGGACTAGCGGGGGGCCGGAGACCCAGTACTTC,CASRTSGGPETQYF
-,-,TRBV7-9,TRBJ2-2,TGTGCCAGCAGCCTAAAAACAGGGTTCGGCGGGGAGCTGTTTTTT,CASSLKTGFGGELFF
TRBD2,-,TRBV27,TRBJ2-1,TGTGCCAGCAGTTTAGCGGGGGATCGTTACAATGAGCAGTTCTTC,CASSLAGDRYNEQFF
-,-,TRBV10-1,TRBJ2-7,TGCGCCAGCAGTACCCAGGGGTCTCGGCAGTACTTC,CASSTQGSRQYF
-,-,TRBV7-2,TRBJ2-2,TGTGCCAGCAGCACCTTTAGACTCGCGAACACCGGGGAGCTGTTTTTT,CASSTFRLANTGELFF
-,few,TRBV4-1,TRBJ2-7,TGCGCCAGCAGCCCGATGGGGGCTATTTTTACCTACGAGCAGTACTTC,CASSPMGAIFTYEQYF
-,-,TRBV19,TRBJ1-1,TGTGCCAGTAGTATAACCGGGGGCACTGAAGCTTTCTTT,CASSITGGTEAFF
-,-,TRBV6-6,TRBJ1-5,TGTGCCAGCAGTTATGGGAAAGGGGTGAGCAATCAGCCCCAGCATTTT,CASSYGKGVSNQPQHF
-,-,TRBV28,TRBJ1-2,TGTGCCAGCAGTAGCGGTGGGGTACTGAGCAATGGCTACACCTTC,CASSSGGVLSNGYTF
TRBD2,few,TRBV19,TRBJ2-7,TGTGCCAGTAGTCCTCTCTCGGGGACTAGCGGGGGTCTTCCCTACGAGCAGTACTTC,CASSPLSGTSGGLPYEQYF
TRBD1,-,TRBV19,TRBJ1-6,TGTGCCAGTAGTCCCCGGGACAGCTCCCTCCCCCTCCACTTT,CASSPRDSSLPLHF
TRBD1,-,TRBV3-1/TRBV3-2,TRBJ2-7,TGTGCCAGCAGCCAAGTTGGGACAGGGCGAGGCTACGAGCAGTACTTC,CASSQVGTGRGYEQYF
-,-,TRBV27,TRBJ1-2,TGTGCCAGCAGTTTAGGGCCTGACTATGGCTACACCTTC,CASSLGPDYGYTF
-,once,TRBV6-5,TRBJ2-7,TGTGCCAGCAGTTACAGGGGGTACGAGCAGTACTTC,CASSYRGYEQYF
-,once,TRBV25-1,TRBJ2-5,TGTGCCAGCAGTGATCCAGGGGCAGGGGAGACCCAGTACTTC,CASSDPGAGETQYF
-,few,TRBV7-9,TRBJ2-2,TGTGCCAGCAGCTTGCAGGGGACGGGGGAGCTGTTTTTT,CASSLQGTGELFF
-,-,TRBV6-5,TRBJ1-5,TGTGCCAGCAGTCAAAAGACGGGGCAGCCCCAGCATTTT,CASSQKTGQPQHF
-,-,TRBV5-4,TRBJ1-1,TGTGCCAGCAGCTTTGGAGGGGTGAACACTGAAGCTTTCTTT,CASSFGGVNTEAFF
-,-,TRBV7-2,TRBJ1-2,TGTGCCAGCAGCTTAGTCCAGGGTGACTATGGCTACACCTTC,CASSLVQGDYGYTF
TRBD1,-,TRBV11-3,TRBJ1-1,TGTGCCAGCAGCCAAGACAGGGGCACTGAAGCTTTCTTT,CASSQDRGTEAFF
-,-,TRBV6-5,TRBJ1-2,TGTGCCAGCAGTTACCTAGGGGTCGATAACACCTTC,CASSYLGVDNTF
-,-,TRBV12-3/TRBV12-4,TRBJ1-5,TGTGCCAGCAGTCTACCGGGTCCTGAGCCCCAGCATTTT,CASSLPGPEPQHF
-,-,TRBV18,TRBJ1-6,TGTGCCAGCTCACCACGTGAACTGCCTAATTCACCCCTCCACTTT,CASSPRELPNSPLHF
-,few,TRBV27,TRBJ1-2,TGTGCCAGCAGTTTATGGCTGGGCGCAGGCTATGGCTACACCTTC,CASSLWLGAGYGYTF